One sample yielded the 10 T cell receptor beta chains listed below, sequenced in a study of cytomegalovirus exposure and HLA in healthy donors. PCR involved 60 Vbeta and 13 Jbeta primers. Data came from immunoSEQ multiplex PCR; TCRdb stores just in-frame clones and leaves some out. Of roughly 150,000 clones listed, roughly four fifths are singletons. Sequenced sample: PBMCs. The source is a middle-aged man in good health and CMV-seropositive.

This chain connects TRBV13 to TRBJ2-3, with 12 positions matching TRBD2. Germline CDR1 reads PRHDT; CDR2 reads FYEKMQ (reference sequence). This CDR3 has 16 residues. J lost 5 bases, V lost 5 bases, and 8 bases had no gene match. CDR3 sequence: CASSIRTSGAGDTQYF. CDR3 sequence (DNA): TGTGCCAGCAGCATCCGGACTAGCGGGGCCGGAGATACGCAGTATTTT.

This clone was observed a single time. The chain recombines TRBV9 with TRBJ2-7, with TRBD2 as a possible D gene (6 bases). The CDR3 runs to 14 residues. CDR1 SGDLS and CDR2 YYNGEE come from the germline V gene. Trimming stripped 5 bases from V and 0 bases from J, with 12 bases between. CDR3 in DNA: TGTGCCAGCAGTGAGGGACTCGGCTCCTACGAGCAGTACTTC. Translated: CASSEGLGSYEQYF.

The CDR3 sequence is CASSSTGGGLGSLHF. The CDR3 DNA reads as TGTGCCAGCAGCTCTACCGGAGGGGGCTTGGGCTCCCTCCACTTT. This chain connects TRBV7-8 to TRBJ1-6; TRBD1 aligns across 7 bases. CDR3 length: 15 residues. Germline V CDR1 and CDR2: SGHVS, FQNEAQ. Germline trimming cut 4 bases from V and 14 bases from J; bases unmatched to any gene: 14.

The chain uses TRBV29-1 and TRBJ2-7, with 11 bases identical to TRBD1. The junction had 7 bases not matched to a gene; V was cut back by 7 bases and J by 2 bases. The CDR3 runs to 14 residues. Germline V gene lookup returns CDR1 SQVTM and CDR2 ANQGSEA. CDR3 protein: CSAMGQGVPYEQYF. In DNA, the CDR3 is TGCAGCGCCATGGGACAGGGGGTCCCCTACGAGCAGTACTTC.

As for this clone: One junction end disagrees with the germline gene, perhaps due to a read error. The chain carries TRBV7-9 and TRBJ1-1, with 7 bases fitting TRBD1. This CDR3 contains 13 residues. Germline V CDR1 and CDR2: SEHNR, FQNEAQ (reference sequence). CDR3 residues: CSSSQQGYTEAFF. The CDR3 bases are TGTTCCAGCAGCCAACAGGGGTACACTGAAGCTTTCTTT.

The V call is TRBV7-9, the J call TRBJ2-3; tentative D call: TRBD2 (5 bases). Between the trimmed V and J ends, which lost 5 bases and 4 bases, there was a span of 16 bases. This CDR3 has 15 residues. CDR1 and CDR2 (germline): SEHNR, FQNEAQ (reference sequence). The CDR3 region is CASSPTRAGSDTQYF. The CDR3 nucleotides are TGTGCCAGCAGCCCCACTAGAGCAGGTTCAGATACGCAGTATTTT. Complete variable domain (other parts from reference TRBV7-9 and TRBJ2-3): DTGVSQNPRHKITKRGQNVTFRCDPISEHNRLYWYRQTLGQGPEFLTYFQNEAQLEKSRLLSDRFSAERPKGSFSTLEIQRTEQGDSAMYLCASSPTRAGSDTQYFGPGTRLTVL.

CDR3 amino acids: CATSRTLADTEAFF. CDR3 coding DNA: TGTGCCACCAGCAGAACACTTGCGGACACTGAAGCTTTCTTT. This chain links TRBV15 with TRBJ1-1; D gene uncertain. The CDR3 runs to 14 residues. Per germline, CDR1 LNHNV and CDR2 YYDKDF (reference sequence). The V gene lost 2 bases and the J gene lost 3 bases, with 10 bases spanning the gap.

The gene calls are TRBV10-1 and TRBJ2-5; D is perhaps TRBD1 (5 bases). The CDR3 extends over 15 amino acids. Per germline, CDR1 WNHNN and CDR2 SYGVQD (reference sequence). V dropped 2 bases and J dropped 2 bases, with 12 bases sitting between them. CDR3 amino acids: CASSEVLGPQETQYF. CDR3 DNA: TGCGCCAGCAGTGAGGTTTTGGGGCCTCAAGAGACCCAGTACTTC.

This clone was detected a few times. This sequence joins TRBV5-4 and TRBJ1-1; TRBD1 matches 10 bases. J lost 4 bases, V lost 7 bases, and 10 bases had no gene match. CDR1 SGHNT and CDR2 YYREEE come from the germline V gene (reference sequence). This CDR3 contains 15 residues. CDR3 sequence (DNA): TGTGCCAGCGAGGACAGGGGGGGGTCCGGCACTGAAGCTTTCTTT. Translating it yields CASEDRGGSGTEAFF.

The V and J genes are TRBV5-6 and TRBJ2-5; D is perhaps TRBD2 (6 bases). Germline V lookup: CDR1 SGHDT, CDR2 YYEEEE. The ends were cut back, 2 bases at V and 4 bases at J, with 12 bases in the middle. The CDR3 totals 14 residues. The CDR3 reads CASSLPTAGETQYF. CDR3 in DNA: TGTGCCAGCAGCTTACCGACAGCGGGAGAGACCCAGTACTTC.